A single sample is the source of the 13 T cell receptor beta chains below, sequenced in a study of long-term antiretroviral therapy in people with HIV. They ran version v3.0 of the immunoSEQ assay at survey level. Profiled with immunoSEQ multiplex PCR; TCRdb holds only in-frame clones, not every one. The data show 30,000 to 40,000 clones, around four fifths seen once. The specimen comprised unsorted PBMCs, sampled 0.4 years before starting antiretroviral therapy. These receptors were obtained from a man aged 18 to 30 with HIV.

The chain has TRBV19 and TRBJ2-7, with 7 bases lining up with TRBD1. The CDR3 contains 14 residues. Trimming removed 5 bases from V and 3 bases from J; junction bases left unmatched: 7. Looked up from germline, CDR1 is LNHDA and CDR2 is SQIVND (reference sequence). CDR3 bases: TGTGCCAGTAGTTATGCGGCAGGGGGCTACGAGCAGTACTTC. Its protein product is CASSYAAGGYEQYF.

The V gene is TRBV5-6, the J gene TRBJ2-7, with 10 bases that match TRBD1. The CDR3 extends over 15 amino acids. The germline gives CDR1 SGHDT, CDR2 YYEEEE. V dropped 4 bases and J dropped 3; count of bases not matched to a gene: 7. CDR3 coding DNA: TGTGCCAGCAGCCTAGGGACAGGGGTATTCTACGAGCAGTACTTC. Translated, it gives CASSLGTGVFYEQYF.

This clone appeared a few times. The rearrangement links TRBV9 to TRBJ2-2; D is ambiguous. Germline V gene data show CDR1 as SGDLS and CDR2 as YYNGEE. The CDR3 loop spans 14 amino acids. V was pared by 4 bases and J by 6 bases, with 13 bases between. The CDR3 bases are TGTGCCAGCAGCCTTCCCAGTAAACCCGGGGAGCTGTTTTTT. Protein product: CASSLPSKPGELFF.

The chain carries TRBV27 and TRBJ1-1, with D unclear. The CDR3 spans 13 residues. Per germline, CDR1 MNHEY and CDR2 SMNVEV (reference sequence). V shed 1 base and J shed 6 bases, with 9 bases lying between them. CDR3 bases: TGTGCCAGCAGTTTATATCCCGGGTCTGAAGCTTTCTTT. It yields the protein CASSLYPGSEAFF.

The chain carries TRBV19 and TRBJ2-5; possibly TRBD1 for D (7 bases). With the DNA end fitting TRBJ2-7 better, the J assignment may be wrong. The CDR3 totals 15 residues. Germline CDR1 reads LNHDA; CDR2 reads SQIVND (reference sequence). CDR3: CASSTGGQPTYEQYF. The CDR3 coding sequence is TGTGCCAGTAGTACCGGGGGACAGCCGACCTACGAGCAGTACTTC.

V usage is TRBV7-2 and J usage is TRBJ1-2; tentatively, D is TRBD1 (5 bases). V lost 4 bases and J lost 0, with 12 bases in between. Germline V gene sequence: CDR1 SGHTA, CDR2 FQGNSA. This CDR3 comprises 15 residues. The CDR3 region has the DNA TGTGCCAGCAGCTCGAGGGGCATCCCTAACTATGGCTACACCTTC. This translates into CASSSRGIPNYGYTF. The whole variable domain, filled in from reference TRBV7-2 and TRBJ1-2, reads GAGVSQSPSNKVTEKGKDVELRCDPISGHTALYWYRQSLGQGLEFLIYFQGNSAPDKSGLPSDRFSAERTGGSVSTLTIQRTQQEDSAVYLCASSSRGIPNYGYTFGSGTRLTVV.

The chain joins TRBV11-2 to TRBJ1-4; D is perhaps TRBD1 (5 bases). Trimming took off 2 bases at V and 7 bases at J, with 23 bases between the two ends. This CDR3 has 18 amino acids. Germline CDR1 is SGHAT and CDR2 is FQNNGV. The CDR3 reads CASSLFRASLNRGEKLFF. In nucleotides, the CDR3 is TGTGCCAGCAGCTTATTCCGGGCCTCTCTTAATAGGGGTGAAAAACTGTTTTTT.

The V and J genes are TRBV7-2 and TRBJ2-1; maybe TRBD2 (5 bases). This CDR3 spans 15 amino acids. The V and J ends lost 1 base and 7 bases respectively, with 14 bases between them. CDR1 and CDR2 (germline): SGHTA, FQGNSA. The CDR3 reads CASSLGGGRENEQFF. The CDR3 DNA follows: TGTGCCAGCAGCTTAGGAGGAGGTAGGGAGAATGAGCAGTTCTTC.

The chain carries TRBV7-8 and TRBJ1-1; unclear D gene. Trimming pared 5 bases from V and 0 bases from J, leaving 10 bases between. Germline V CDR1 and CDR2: SGHVS, FQNEAQ. This CDR3 region has 14 residues. The CDR3 loop is CASSPSRLNTEAFF. CDR3 bases: TGTGCCAGCAGCCCTTCTCGTTTGAACACTGAAGCTTTCTTT. The variable domain in full, with the rest retrieved from reference TRBV7-8 and TRBJ1-1, is GAGVSQSPRYKVAKRGQDVALRCDPISGHVSLFWYQQALGQGPEFLTYFQNEAQLDKSGLPSDRFFAERPEGSVSTLKIQRTQQEDSAVYLCASSPSRLNTEAFFGQGTRLTVV.

The chain couples TRBV7-3 to TRBJ1-6; D gene uncertain. The CDR3 covers 13 residues. Germline V gives CDR1 SGHTA, CDR2 FQGTGA. V was clipped by 0 bases and J by 10 bases, with 7 bases between them. The CDR3 coding sequence is TGTGCCAGCAGCTTAACGATGGGGTCACCCCTCCACTTT. Amino acids: CASSLTMGSPLHF.

The gene calls are TRBV4-1 and TRBJ2-3; TRBD1 agrees at 11 bases. The ends lost 4 bases at V and 3 bases at J; junction bases unmatched: 0. This CDR3 has 14 residues. Germline-derived CDR1 and CDR2 are MGHRA and YSYEKL. The CDR3 loop reads CASSRDRGTDTQYF. The DNA of the CDR3 is TGCGCCAGCAGCCGGGACAGGGGGACAGATACGCAGTATTTT.

This rearrangement joins TRBV27 to TRBJ1-2; 9 bases map to TRBD1. Germline CDR1 and CDR2: MNHEY and SMNVEV (reference sequence). Trimming took 4 bases from V and 3 from J; bases not matched to a gene: 9. The CDR3 contains 16 residues. This CDR3 is CASSSTGTGFHYGYTF. DNA for the CDR3: TGTGCCAGCAGTTCAACCGGGACAGGGTTTCACTATGGCTACACCTTC.

This chain links TRBV7-9 with TRBJ2-5, with 13 bases matching TRBD2. Germline CDR1 and CDR2: SEHNR and FQNEAQ (reference sequence). V lost 4 bases and J lost 5; bases outside the gene matches: 16. This CDR3 comprises 19 residues. The CDR3 protein is CASSSPRLAGGQRGETQYF. The CDR3 coding sequence is TGTGCCAGCAGCTCACCGCGACTAGCGGGGGGCCAACGGGGGGAGACCCAGTACTTC.